Presented here are 6 T cell receptor beta chains from one specimen sequenced in a study of T cells in Graves' hyperthyroidism and ophthalmopathy. The TCR beta CDR3 regions underwent amplification using RNA transcripts as the source. HTBI primers were the set used in a first-round RT-PCR of the TCR CDR3. In TCRdb, the multiplex PCR reads were re-called with MiXCR into one record per CDR3 protein. The profile shows 550,000 to 800,000 distinct CDR3 sequences, roughly 17% of them singletons. The sequencing sample was made of blood. Receptors were obtained from a man aged 18 to 30 with Graves' hyperthyroidism.

This clonotype has just a few counts. This chain uses TRBV15 with TRBJ2-7, with D unclear. V lost 1 base and J lost 4, with 11 bases in between. The CDR3 extends over 14 amino acids. Germline loops: CDR1 LNHNV, CDR2 YYDKDF (reference sequence). The CDR3 DNA is TGTGCCACCAGCAGAGTGAAGGGAATGTACGAGCAGTACTTC. Protein: CATSRVKGMYEQYF.

This clonotype was seen a few times. The CDR3 reads CSAYGRASYEQYF. DNA for the CDR3: TGCAGTGCTTACGGGAGGGCCAGCTACGAGCAGTACTTC. J is TRBJ2-7 and V is TRBV20-1, with 8 bases aligning to TRBD2. Per germline, CDR1 DFQATT and CDR2 SNEGSKA (reference sequence). The CDR3 loop spans 13 amino acids. Trimming cost V 5 bases and J 3 bases; bases outside gene matches: 6.

This clonotype was counted ten times or more. The V call is TRBV11-3, the J call TRBJ2-1, with D possibly matching TRBD1 (5 bases). CDR3 length equals 18 residues. Trimming shortened V by 0 bases and J by 0 bases, and 15 bases separated the two germline ends. Germline lookup yields CDR1 SGHNT and CDR2 YENEEA. CDR3 bases: TGTGCCAGCAGCTTAGACCCGCCCGGAAGGGGCTCCTACAATGAGCAGTTCTTC. It yields the protein CASSLDPPGRGSYNEQFF.

This chain links TRBV20-1 with TRBJ2-1; 8 bases map to TRBD2. J was trimmed by 8 bases and V by 5 bases; bases with no gene match: 17. This CDR3 is built from 16 residues. CDR1 is DFQATT and CDR2 is SNEGSKA in the germline V gene (reference sequence). In DNA form, the CDR3 reads TGCAGTGCTCACCCACCCCGGGATAGCGGGAAGGATGAGCAGTTCTTC. Translation: CSAHPPRDSGKDEQFF.

The chain combines TRBV6-1 with TRBJ1-3; no firm D call. CDR1 MNHNS and CDR2 SASEGT come from the germline V gene. The V end was cut by 4 bases, the J end by 0 bases, with 7 bases between. There are 14 residues in the CDR3. In nucleotides, the CDR3 is TGTGCCAGCAGTGCAGGCCTCTCTGGAAACACCATATATTTT. This codes for CASSAGLSGNTIYF.

This clonotype was recorded many times. The J gene is TRBJ1-2, the V gene TRBV12-3 or TRBV12-4, with D unresolved. The CDR3 extends over 13 amino acids. Trimming stripped 1 base from V and 4 bases from J, with 7 bases between. CDR3 sequence (DNA): TGTGCCAGCAGTTTAGGAGGGATCTATGGCTACACCTTC. As protein: CASSLGGIYGYTF.